This T cell receptor (beta chain) emerged from a study of OX40 agonist ivuxolimab in advanced cancers. Baseline was the first blood sampling point, followed by cycle 4 day 1 and cycle 7 day 1. The CDR3 runs to 15 residues. The V segment lost 6 bases and the J segment 4 bases; nucleotides outside the gene matches: 7. Germline-derived CDR1 and CDR2 are WNHNN and SYGVQD (reference sequence). Here immunoSEQ multiplex PCR was the method, and the copy in TCRdb shows in-frame clones only, minus some. The table includes some 80,000 clones, approximately 91% detected once. The sequence came from an adult with an advanced solid tumor such as melanoma, head and neck, liver or kidney cancer. The genes are TRBV10-1 and TRBJ2-1; 9 bases map to TRBD2. Sequences were derived from CD4+ or CD8+ T cells sorted from blood, sampled in a trial of the OX40 agonist ivuxolimab. CDR3 DNA: TGCGCCAGCAGCCTAGCGGGACACAGTTACAATGAGCAGTTCTTC. Encoded protein: CASSLAGHSYNEQFF.